This is a list of T cell receptor beta chains from one sample in a study of cytomegalovirus exposure and HLA in healthy donors. This table comes from immunoSEQ multiplex PCR, and its TCRdb copy is limited to in-frame clones, with some not included. The table records 65,000 to 85,000 clones, approximately 71% of them present only once. Sequenced: PBMCs. Every receptor here comes from a woman younger than 45 in good health and CMV-seronegative. Each CDR3 is given with its conserved first and last residue. Part of the rows lack a size; the others show once, few, many or a class for expanded clones.

J	size	V	CDR3
TRBJ2-2	.	TRBV5-1	CASSFSQGNTGELFF
TRBJ1-2	.	TRBV27	CASRRRGLGYGYTF
TRBJ2-4	.	TRBV10-1	CASSESRGGKNIQYF
TRBJ2-3	.	TRBV5-6	CASSYLAGGRRGTDTQYF
TRBJ2-2	.	TRBV6-1	CASSRDRVTGELFF
.	.	TRBV7-9	CSSSSGFEQYF
TRBJ1-5	.	TRBV2	CASSAEYNQPQHF
TRBJ1-1	.	TRBV30	CAWSAGGGIEAFF
TRBJ1-4	few	TRBV4-2	CASSFQGNEKLFF
TRBJ1-2	.	TRBV6-5	CASYGNINYGYTF
TRBJ2-3	once	TRBV30	CAWGLTATDTQYF
TRBJ2-7	.	TRBV18	CASSRQGNDEQYF
TRBJ1-5	few	TRBV6-1	CASSPMGSHQPQHF
TRBJ2-6	.	TRBV5-1	CASAPGGGFGSGANVLTF
TRBJ1-5	once	TRBV10-1	CASSESAGRQSQGDSNQPQHF
TRBJ1-6	.	TRBV7-2	CASSWGRRAYNSPLHF
TRBJ1-3	.	TRBV6-5	CASSYGAGNTIYF
TRBJ2-1	.	TRBV7-8	CASSLDLVGGRDEQFF
TRBJ2-1	few	TRBV27	CASSPDRGSYNEQFF
TRBJ2-7	.	TRBV6-5	CASSRAPQGYEQYF
TRBJ2-7	few	TRBV19	CASSYDRGRRYEQYF
TRBJ1-6	.	TRBV28	CASSWGGADSPLHF
.	.	TRBV28	CATRQSLTYEQYF
TRBJ2-3	.	TRBV5-8	CASSLAPNRVWPNTQYF
TRBJ2-7	.	TRBV6-4	CASSYPGQGVYEQYF
TRBJ1-1	few	TRBV5-6	CASSLLSTEAFF
TRBJ2-2	.	TRBV5-1	CASSLVRLAGTGELFF
TRBJ2-3	.	TRBV5-1	CASSSLGSGGGEDTQYF
TRBJ2-7	.	TRBV5-1	CASNPMGRGYEQYF